This is a list of T cell receptor beta chains from one sample in a study of T cells after yellow fever vaccination. Using its own MiXCR run on the 5' RACE reads, TCRdb lists one record per CDR3 protein. The data contain approximately 450,000 distinct CDR3 sequences, 18% of them singletons. Here the sequenced sample was PBMCs, taken before the yellow fever booster vaccination. These receptors were collected from a man between 18 and 29 years old who received the YFV17D yellow fever vaccine. Each CDR3 is given with its conserved first and last residue. A D gene is named only where the DNA matches it firmly. Only some rows state a clone size, as once, few, many or a class for expanded clones.

v_gene	j_gene	abundance	d_gene	CDR3aa	CDR3nt
TRBV11-2	TRBJ2-5	NA	NA	CASSLGGAGRAQYF	TGTGCCAGCAGCTTAGGTGGGGCGGGGCGGGCCCAGTACTTC
TRBV5-6	TRBJ1-2	NA	NA	CASNPTGGYGYTF	TGTGCCAGCAACCCCACCGGGGGTTATGGCTACACCTTC
TRBV12-5	TRBJ2-1	NA	NA	CASGSGPQNEQFF	TGTGCTAGTGGTTCTGGACCCCAAAATGAGCAGTTCTTC
TRBV11-1	TRBJ2-3	NA	NA	CASSPGGWTSITDTQYF	TGTGCCAGCAGCCCCGGGGGCTGGACATCCATCACAGATACGCAGTATTTT
TRBV5-1	TRBJ2-5	few	NA	CASSFRDTQETQYF	TGCGCCAGCAGCTTCCGCGACACCCAAGAGACCCAGTACTTC
TRBV5-6	TRBJ2-6	many	NA	CASSLESGANVLTF	TGTGCCAGCAGCTTGGAGTCTGGGGCCAACGTCCTGACTTTC
TRBV6-5	TRBJ2-3	once	NA	CASSYSVGQGTVFLF	NA
TRBV4-1	TRBJ2-1	few	TRBD1	CASSRMGQGKTEQFF	TGCGCCAGCAGCCGAATGGGACAGGGAAAGACTGAGCAGTTCTTC
TRBV4-3	TRBJ2-4	NA	NA	CASSPTPTVARNIQYF	TGCGCCAGCAGCCCGACCCCGACAGTTGCCCGAAACATTCAGTACTTC
TRBV12-3/TRBV12-4	TRBJ1-2	few	TRBD1	CASSLRTGGNYGYTF	TGTGCCAGCAGTTTAAGGACAGGAGGAAACTATGGCTACACCTTC
TRBV2	TRBJ2-5	NA	NA	CAKARAQETQYF	TGTGCCAAGGCCAGGGCCCAAGAGACCCAGTACTTC
TRBV5-6	TRBJ2-7	few	NA	CASSLATGRYEQYF	TGTGCCAGCAGCTTGGCCACAGGGCGGTACGAGCAGTACTTC
TRBV4-3	TRBJ2-2	few	TRBD2	CASSQEAGGSTGELFF	TGCGCCAGCAGCCAAGAGGCGGGGGGCTCCACCGGGGAGCTGTTTTTT
TRBV6-1	TRBJ1-2	few	NA	CASRGGSGTNYGYTF	TGTGCCAGCAGAGGTGGATCCGGGACAAATTATGGCTACACCTTC
TRBV5-1	TRBJ1-1	few	NA	CASSLGFPTVAEAFF	TGCGCCAGCAGCTTGGGATTCCCTACGGTCGCTGAAGCTTTCTTT
TRBV14	TRBJ2-3	NA	TRBD1	CASSHPLGQGDYTQYF	TGTGCCAGCAGCCACCCATTGGGACAGGGGGATTATACGCAGTATTTT
TRBV6-5	TRBJ2-6	NA	TRBD2	CASSLTSGRSGANVLTF	TGTGCCAGCAGTCTGACTAGCGGGAGGTCTGGGGCCAACGTCCTGACTTTC
TRBV7-3	TRBJ2-1	few	TRBD1	CASSSGQGPSNEQFF	TGTGCCAGCAGCTCGGGACAGGGCCCTTCCAATGAGCAGTTCTTC
TRBV7-2	TRBJ2-2	few	NA	CASSSYYGELFF	TGTGCCAGCAGCTCTTATTACGGGGAGCTGTTTTTT
TRBV29-1	TRBJ2-7	few	TRBD1	CSVQQGAREQYF	TGCAGCGTGCAACAGGGGGCAAGGGAGCAGTACTTC
TRBV9	TRBJ2-2	few	NA	CASSGSARGGGELFF	TGTGCCAGCAGCGGATCGGCTAGGGGGGGCGGGGAGCTGTTTTTT
TRBV5-3	TRBJ2-3	NA	NA	CARSCPRGQDTQYF	TGTGCCAGAAGCTGCCCGCGGGGGCAAGATACGCAGTATTTT
TRBV11-2	TRBJ2-5	few	TRBD1	CASSQRTGGETQYF	TGTGCCAGCAGCCAGAGAACAGGGGGAGAGACCCAGTACTTC
TRBV11-2	TRBJ2-3	NA	NA	CASSFRGRKNTDTQYF	TGTGCCAGCAGCTTCCGGGGACGGAAAAACACAGATACGCAGTATTTT
TRBV12-3/TRBV12-4	TRBJ2-3	NA	NA	CASSSPGDTQYF	TGTGCCAGCAGTTCCCCCGGAGATACGCAGTATTTT
TRBV12-2	TRBJ1-1	few	NA	CASRLRARGWPEAFF	TGTGCAAGTCGCCTCCGGGCACGGGGTTGGCCTGAAGCTTTCTTT
TRBV23-1	TRBJ2-5	few	TRBD2	CASSHPTSGGQETQYF	TGCGCCAGCAGTCACCCGACTAGCGGGGGGCAAGAGACCCAGTACTTC
TRBV18	TRBJ1-1	NA	NA	CASSATRQDTEAFF	TGTGCCAGCTCAGCTACTCGACAGGACACTGAAGCTTTCTTT
TRBV4-3	TRBJ1-1	few	NA	CASSQEMQAPEAFF	TGCGCCAGCAGCCAAGAGATGCAGGCACCTGAAGCTTTCTTT
TRBV7-9	TRBJ1-6	NA	NA	CASSLLGDNSPLHF	TGTGCCAGCAGCTTACTGGGAGATAATTCACCCCTCCACTTT
TRBV10-3	TRBJ2-3	NA	TRBD2	CAISEPGSSGADTQYF	TGTGCCATCAGTGAGCCCGGGAGTAGCGGGGCAGATACGCAGTATTTT
TRBV29-1	TRBJ2-5	few	NA	CSVDRGDSQETQYF	TGCAGCGTTGACCGGGGGGACAGCCAAGAGACCCAGTACTTC
TRBV7-6	TRBJ2-1	few	NA	CASSLGAPNSDNEQFF	TGTGCCAGCAGCTTAGGTGCGCCGAATTCAGACAATGAGCAGTTCTTC
TRBV4-1	TRBJ1-2	NA	NA	CASSLISTAILGGRYGYTF	TGCGCCAGCAGCCTAATATCGACAGCGATTCTGGGGGGCCGCTATGGCTACACCTTC
TRBV5-1	TRBJ1-3	NA	NA	CASSLGRVAGNTIYF	TGCGCCAGCAGCTTGGGCAGGGTGGCTGGAAACACCATATATTTT